This T cell receptor beta chain derives from a study of blood T cells in healthy people across ages. The second PCR ran roughly 7 to 12 cycles with a sample-barcoded 5' primer and J-beta primers. Each CDR3 protein is one row after TCRdb ran MiXCR on the 5' RACE reads. The repertoire holds about 640,000 distinct CDR3 sequences, with approximately 59% as singletons. This receptor was obtained from a man aged 55 to 70 in good health. The sequenced material came from blood.

The CDR3 sequence: CAISIISGVRETQYF. For the CDR3, the DNA is TGTGCCATCAGTATAATTAGCGGGGTTAGAGAGACCCAGTACTTC. The V and J genes are TRBV10-3 and TRBJ2-5; TRBD2 agrees at 8 bases. Germline loops: CDR1 ENHRY, CDR2 SYGVKD. V was clipped by 5 bases and J by 4 bases; unmatched bases: 9. CDR3 size: 15 residues.